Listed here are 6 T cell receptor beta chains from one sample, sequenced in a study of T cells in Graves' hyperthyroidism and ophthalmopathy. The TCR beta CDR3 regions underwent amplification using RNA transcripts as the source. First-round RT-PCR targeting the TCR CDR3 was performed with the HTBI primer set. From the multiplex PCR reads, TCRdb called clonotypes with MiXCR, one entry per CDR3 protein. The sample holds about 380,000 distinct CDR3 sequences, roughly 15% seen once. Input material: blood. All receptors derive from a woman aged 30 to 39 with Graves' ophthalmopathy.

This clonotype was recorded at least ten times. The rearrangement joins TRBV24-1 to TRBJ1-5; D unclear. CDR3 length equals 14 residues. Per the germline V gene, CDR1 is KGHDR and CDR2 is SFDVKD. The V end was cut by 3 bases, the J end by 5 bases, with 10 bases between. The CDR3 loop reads CATSDPVGYQPQHF. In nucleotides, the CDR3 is TGTGCCACCAGTGATCCAGTCGGGTATCAGCCCCAGCATTTT.

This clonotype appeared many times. CDR3 nucleotide sequence: TGCAGTGCTCCTGTGGCGGGGGGACTCACTAGCACAGATACGCAGTATTTT. Its protein is CSAPVAGGLTSTDTQYF. This sequence joins TRBV20-1 and TRBJ2-3; the match to TRBD2 covers 8 bases. Germline V gives CDR1 DFQATT, CDR2 SNEGSKA (reference sequence). The CDR3 is 17 residues long. V was pared by 5 bases and J by 0 bases, with 13 bases of the junction left unmatched.

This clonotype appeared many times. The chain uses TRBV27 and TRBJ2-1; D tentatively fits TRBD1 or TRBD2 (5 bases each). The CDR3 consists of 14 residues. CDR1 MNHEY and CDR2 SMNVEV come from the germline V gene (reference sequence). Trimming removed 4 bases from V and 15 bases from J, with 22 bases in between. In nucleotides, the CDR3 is TGTGCCAGCAGTTATCCGGGACGGAGTTCCACCCCGTTCTTC. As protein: CASSYPGRSSTPFF.

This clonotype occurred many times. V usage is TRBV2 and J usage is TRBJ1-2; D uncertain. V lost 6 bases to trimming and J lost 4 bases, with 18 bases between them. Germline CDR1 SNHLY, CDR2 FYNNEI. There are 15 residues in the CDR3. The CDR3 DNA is TGTGCCAGCAGGACCCGAGTGGAGGGTAGCTATGGCTACACCTTC. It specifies CASRTRVEGSYGYTF.

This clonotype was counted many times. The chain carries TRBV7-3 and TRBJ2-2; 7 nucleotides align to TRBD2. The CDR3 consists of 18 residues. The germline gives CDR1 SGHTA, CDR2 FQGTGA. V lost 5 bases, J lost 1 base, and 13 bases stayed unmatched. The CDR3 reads CASSPMTRAGKNTGELFF. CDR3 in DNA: TGTGCCAGCAGCCCAATGACCCGAGCGGGAAAGAACACCGGGGAGCTGTTTTTT.

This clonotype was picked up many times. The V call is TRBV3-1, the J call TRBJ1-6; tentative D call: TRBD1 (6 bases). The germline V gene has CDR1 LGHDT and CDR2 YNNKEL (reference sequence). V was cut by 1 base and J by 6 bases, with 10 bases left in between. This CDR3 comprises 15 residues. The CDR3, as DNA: TGTGCCAGCAGCCAAGGTCGGACAGCTAATTCACCCCTCCACTTT. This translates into CASSQGRTANSPLHF.